Following are 25 T cell receptor beta chains from one sample sequenced in a study of T-cell memory formation after mild COVID-19 (dated by TCRdb to about 2021). Library construction relied on 5' RACE. Instrument on record: Illumina NovaSeq 6000. TCRdb handled the public reads itself, with Q25 trimming in fastp and clone calling in MiXCR, and kept productive beta chains. Rows merge per CDR3 protein into single entries with the most common DNA and genes. This sample lists about 55,000 distinct CDR3 sequences; 25% to 35% were detected once. The ten biggest clones cover more than 40% of the sample. The sequencing input was PBMCs or a T cell subset sorted from them (not recorded which). The receptors stem from a man between 18 and 35 years old who had mild COVID-19 (a few samples of this study predate the infection). The sample titles of this study are shuffled in the database, so cell type and time point are left out; the donor was told from shared clones.

This clonotype has just a few counts. The V and J genes are TRBV2 and TRBJ2-7; TRBD1 matches 7 bases. This CDR3 is built from 14 residues. Germline CDR1 SNHLY, CDR2 FYNNEI. The trim removed 7 bases at V and 7 bases at J, leaving 13 bases unmatched. The CDR3 reads CASKTGLGFGEQYV. For the CDR3, the DNA is TGTGCCAGCAAGACAGGGCTCGGTTTCGGGGAGCAGTACGTC.

The chain couples TRBV6-5 to TRBJ2-3; 10 positions match TRBD1. CDR3 length equals 14 residues. V lost 6 bases to trimming and J lost 5 bases; unmatched junction nucleotides: 5. CDR1 is MNHEY and CDR2 is SVGAGI in the germline V gene. CDR3 nucleotide sequence: TGTGCCAGCAGGCCGGGACAGGGGATAGATACGCAGTATTTT. Translation: CASRPGQGIDTQYF.

This clonotype was detected a few times. The rearrangement links TRBV10-3 to TRBJ2-3; 9 positions agree with TRBD2. The CDR3 totals 13 residues. The V gene end was trimmed by 6 bases and the J gene end by 5 bases; junction bases not matched to a gene: 3. Germline V gene lookup returns CDR1 ENHRY and CDR2 SYGVKD. CDR3 amino acids: CAIRRLAEDTQYF. The CDR3 nucleotides are TGTGCCATCAGAAGACTAGCGGAAGATACGCAGTATTTT.

A few counts support this clonotype. The J gene is TRBJ2-5, the V gene TRBV6-6; D may be TRBD2 (5 bases). Germline values: CDR1 MNHNY, CDR2 SVGAGI (reference sequence). This CDR3 has 15 amino acids. V lost 1 base to trimming and J lost 3 bases, with 12 bases between them. CDR3 DNA sequence: TGTGCCAGCAGTTACTGGCGGGCGGCAGAAGAGACCCAGTACTTC. Its translation is CASSYWRAAEETQYF.

This chain joins TRBV5-1 and TRBJ1-2; D remains unclear. V shed 0 bases and J shed 1 base, with 16 bases lying between them. The CDR3 runs to 17 residues. Germline V CDR1 and CDR2: SGHRS, YFSETQ. The CDR3 nucleotides are TGCGCCAGCAGCTTGGACCTCCGGGTTGGACGTAACTATGGCTACACCTTC. Translating it yields CASSLDLRVGRNYGYTF.

The rearrangement joins TRBV7-9 to TRBJ2-2, with 13 positions matching TRBD2. The CDR3 contains 15 residues. Trimming removed 5 bases from V and 6 bases from J; junction bases left unmatched: 3. CDR1 and CDR2 from the germline V gene are SEHNR and FQNEAQ (reference sequence). This CDR3 reads CASSPGTSGAGELFF. The CDR3, as DNA: TGTGCCAGCAGCCCGGGGACTAGCGGGGCCGGGGAGCTGTTTTTT. The whole variable domain, filled in from reference TRBV7-9 and TRBJ2-2, reads DTGVSQNPRHKITKRGQNVTFRCDPISEHNRLYWYRQTLGQGPEFLTYFQNEAQLEKSRLLSDRFSAERPKGSFSTLEIQRTEQGDSAMYLCASSPGTSGAGELFFGEGSRLTVL.

The sample holds a few counts of this clonotype. The V and J genes are TRBV4-1 and TRBJ1-1; a weak D match, TRBD1 (5 bases). Deletions cut 2 bases from V and 3 bases from J, with 13 bases between. The length of the CDR3 is 15 residues. Looked up from germline, CDR1 is MGHRA and CDR2 is YSYEKL. This chain's CDR3 is CASSQLLGAYTEAFF. CDR3 nucleotides: TGCGCCAGCAGCCAACTCCTAGGGGCGTACACTGAAGCTTTCTTT.

The V gene is TRBV7-9, the J gene TRBJ1-1, with D possibly TRBD1 on 5 matching bases. The CDR3 covers 14 residues. V gave up 1 base and J gave up 0 bases, with 6 bases separating them. Per the germline V gene, CDR1 is SEHNR and CDR2 is FQNEAQ (reference sequence). CDR3: CASSLVRVNTEAFF. The CDR3 nucleotides are TGTGCCAGCAGCTTAGTCAGGGTGAACACTGAAGCTTTCTTT.

The chain combines TRBV6-5 with TRBJ2-5; TRBD2 aligns across 8 bases. The CDR3 is made up of 15 amino acids. Germline V gene lookup returns CDR1 MNHEY and CDR2 SVGAGI. The V and J ends lost 11 bases and 0 bases, in that order; junction bases with no gene match: 11. CDR3: CASSASGGYQETQYF. CDR3 bases: TGTGCCTCCTCGGCGAGCGGGGGCTACCAAGAGACCCAGTACTTC.

This clonotype was detected many times. The chain uses TRBV4-2 and TRBJ2-2; D may be TRBD2 (6 bases). In germline, CDR1 is LGHNA, CDR2 YNFKEQ. V shed 1 base and J shed 1 base, with 7 bases lying between them. The length of the CDR3 is 15 residues. CDR3: CASSQVEGNTGELFF. The CDR3 DNA sequence: TGTGCCAGCAGCCAAGTGGAGGGGAACACCGGGGAGCTGTTTTTT.

The chain combines TRBV5-1 with TRBJ2-3, with 9 positions matching TRBD1. V was pared by 4 bases and J by 3 bases, with 9 bases of the junction left unmatched. Germline CDR1 is SGHRS and CDR2 is YFSETQ. The length of the CDR3 is 16 residues. For the CDR3, the DNA is TGCGCCAGCAGCAGTCCACCGGGACAGGGAACAGATACGCAGTATTTT. It specifies CASSSPPGQGTDTQYF.

This clonotype was detected only a few times. The gene calls are TRBV29-1 and TRBJ2-7, with D possibly being TRBD2 (6 bases). The CDR3 covers 11 residues. Germline lookup yields CDR1 SQVTM and CDR2 ANQGSEA. V shed 4 bases and J shed 4 bases, with 8 bases lying between them. CDR3 loop: CSVGGRYEQYF. The CDR3 bases are TGCAGCGTTGGAGGGAGGTACGAGCAGTACTTC.

The CDR3: CSARDTSMGEQYV. DNA for the CDR3: TGCAGTGCTAGAGATACTTCTATGGGGGAGCAGTACGTC. The J gene is TRBJ2-7, the V gene TRBV20-1; no definite D call. V shed 0 bases and J shed 7 bases, with 13 bases lying between them. The CDR3 has 13 amino acids. Looked up from germline, CDR1 is DFQATT and CDR2 is SNEGSKA (reference sequence).

The CDR3 coding sequence is TGTGCCAGCAGCTTATTGGCGGGGCCAGGGGATGAGCAGTTCTTC. It yields the protein CASSLLAGPGDEQFF. The V and J genes are TRBV7-9 and TRBJ2-1; D is possibly TRBD1 or TRBD2 (6 bases each). Germline V gene sequence: CDR1 SEHNR, CDR2 FQNEAQ (reference sequence). This CDR3 comprises 15 residues. V gave up 2 bases and J gave up 8 bases, with 16 bases separating them.

V is TRBV12-3 or TRBV12-4 and J is TRBJ1-5; 9 positions agree with TRBD1. The CDR3 totals 15 residues. The V and J ends lost 6 bases and 2 bases, in that order; junction bases with no gene match: 5. The CDR3 loop is CASSGTGLGNQPQHF. CDR3 DNA sequence: TGTGCCAGCAGCGGGACAGGGCTAGGCAATCAGCCCCAGCATTTT.

There are a few counts of this clonotype. V and J are TRBV7-8 and TRBJ1-5; 7 bases agree with TRBD1. This CDR3 is 17 amino acids long. Germline V lookup: CDR1 SGHVS, CDR2 FQNEAQ. V gave up 5 bases and J gave up 6 bases; unmatched junction bases: 16. The DNA for the CDR3 is TGTGCCAGCAGCCCTCCTGGACAGGCACCCCTCGGTCAGCCCCAGCATTTT. It translates to CASSPPGQAPLGQPQHF.

J is TRBJ2-7 and V is TRBV18, with 7 positions matching TRBD1. In germline, CDR1 is KGHSH, CDR2 LQKENI. The CDR3 loop spans 14 amino acids. J lost 9 bases, V lost 3 bases, and 11 bases had no gene match. In DNA form, the CDR3 reads TGTGCCAGCTCACCGGGAGAGGGGGCCCTTCGGCAGTACGTC. This translates into CASSPGEGALRQYV.

The CDR3 region is CASSLASGGELFF. For the CDR3, the DNA is TGTGCCAGTAGTTTAGCAAGCGGGGGCGAGCTGTTTTTT. The chain links TRBV19 to TRBJ2-2, with 8 bases fitting TRBD2. V shed 5 bases and J 11 bases; nucleotides not matched to a gene: 7. The CDR3 length is 13 residues. Germline CDR1 reads LNHDA; CDR2 reads SQIVND (reference sequence). Variable domain in full (rest from reference TRBV19 and TRBJ2-2): DGGITQSPKYLFRKEGQNVTLSCEQNLNHDAMYWYRQDPGQGLRLIYYSQIVNDFQKGDIAEGYSVSREKKESFPLTVTSAQKNPTAFYLCASSLASGGELFFGEGSRLTVL.

The rearrangement uses TRBV7-2 and TRBJ2-5; 7 bases map to TRBD2. CDR3 size: 15 residues. With 4 bases clipped from V and 5 bases from J, the junction kept 10 bases outside the gene matches. Germline values: CDR1 SGHTA, CDR2 FQGNSA. Written as DNA, the CDR3 is TGTGCCAGCAGCTCCGAAAAGCGGGGCTGGGAGACCCAGTACTTC. Its translation: CASSSEKRGWETQYF.

The V call is TRBV10-3, the J call TRBJ2-6; the match to TRBD1 covers 11 bases. This CDR3 contains 16 residues. V was pared by 6 bases and J by 2 bases, with 3 bases of the junction left unmatched. Germline assignment: CDR1 ENHRY and CDR2 SYGVKD. DNA for the CDR3: TGTGCCATCAGAATGGGACAGGGGGCTGGGGCCAACGTCCTGACTTTC. Translation: CAIRMGQGAGANVLTF.

This clonotype appeared a few times. This chain uses TRBV20-1 with TRBJ2-7, with D possibly matching TRBD1 (6 bases). CDR3 length: 14 amino acids. Germline CDR1 reads DFQATT; CDR2 reads SNEGSKA (reference sequence). The ends were cut back, 1 base at V and 0 bases at J, with 10 bases in the middle. The CDR3 nucleotides are TGCAGTGCTAGAGGACAGGAGAGCTCCTACGAGCAGTACTTC. The encoded protein is CSARGQESSYEQYF.

This clonotype appeared a few times. V gene TRBV29-1 combines with J gene TRBJ2-7; D is unclear. Germline-derived CDR1 and CDR2 are SQVTM and ANQGSEA. Trimming took off 5 bases at V and 5 bases at J, with 13 bases between the two ends. The CDR3 totals 12 residues. In DNA, the CDR3 is TGCAGCGTTCAGGACCTTCGGGACGAGCAGTACGTC. Its protein is CSVQDLRDEQYV.

This rearrangement joins TRBV9 to TRBJ1-2; D is ambiguous. V shed 4 bases and J shed 8 bases, with 12 bases lying between them. This CDR3 region has 12 residues. Germline assignment: CDR1 SGDLS and CDR2 YYNGEE. The CDR3 spells CASSLRGGGYTF. The CDR3 bases are TGTGCCAGCAGCCTTCGAGGTGGGGGCTACACCTTC.

The DNA for the CDR3 is TGTGCCTCCTCGACAGGGCTCGGCTACGAGCAGTACTTC. It encodes CASSTGLGYEQYF. This chain connects TRBV19 to TRBJ2-7; 7 nucleotides line up with TRBD1. The CDR3 length is 13 residues. With 11 bases clipped from V and 3 bases from J, the junction kept 10 bases outside the gene matches. Germline values: CDR1 LNHDA, CDR2 SQIVND (reference sequence).

This clonotype was picked up a small number of times. This chain joins TRBV30 and TRBJ2-2; no clear D gene. CDR1 and CDR2 (germline): GTSNPN, SVGIG (reference sequence). Deletions cut 4 bases from V and 0 bases from J, with 9 bases between. The CDR3 length is 14 residues. As DNA, the CDR3 is TGTGCCTGGAATAGGGCTACGAACACCGGGGAGCTGTTTTTT. Translated: CAWNRATNTGELFF.